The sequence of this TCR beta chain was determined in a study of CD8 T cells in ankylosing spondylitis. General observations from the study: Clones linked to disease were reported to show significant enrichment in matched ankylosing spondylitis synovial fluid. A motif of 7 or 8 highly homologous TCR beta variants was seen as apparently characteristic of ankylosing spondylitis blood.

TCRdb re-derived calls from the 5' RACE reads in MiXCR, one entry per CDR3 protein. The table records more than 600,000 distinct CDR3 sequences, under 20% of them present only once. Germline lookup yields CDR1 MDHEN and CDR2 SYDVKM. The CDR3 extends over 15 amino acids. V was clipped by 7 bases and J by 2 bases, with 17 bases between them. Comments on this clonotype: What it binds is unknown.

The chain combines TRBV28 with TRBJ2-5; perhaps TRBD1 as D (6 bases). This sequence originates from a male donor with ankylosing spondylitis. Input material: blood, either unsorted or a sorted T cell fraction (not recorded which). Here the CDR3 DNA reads TGTGCCAGCACTCCAGGGGCCCTAGGGCAAGAGACCCAGTACTTC. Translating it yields CASTPGALGQETQYF.